The clone carrying this T cell receptor beta chain was picked up a small number of times. This entry belongs to a study of blood T cell repertoires in COVID-19. Study as a whole: Material from acute and convalescent COVID-19 was sourced from the United States, Italy and Spain. PBMCs, B-cell-depleted T cells, or T cells were the source of the cDNA or gDNA that made up the material.

In the source study's methods: By means of reference gene primer amplification, nucleated cell counts were estimated. Profiled with immunoSEQ multiplex PCR; TCRdb holds only in-frame clones, not every one. That table furnishes V, J and clone size, whereas the DNA furnished D and trimming. The repertoire has over 80,000 clones, around 86% of them found once; the top ten carry approximately 10%. CDR1 and CDR2 from the germline V gene are MNHEY and SVGAGI. Trimming cost V 4 bases and J 1 base; bases outside gene matches: 5. The CDR3 sequence is 15 residues long. This chain connects TRBV6-5 to TRBJ1-1, with 8 nucleotides matching TRBD1. This receptor was identified in a man aged 50 to 60 with acute or convalescent COVID-19. Specimen: peripheral blood. CDR3 residues: CASSFRTGWNTEAFF. Here the CDR3 DNA reads TGTGCCAGCAGTTTCAGGACAGGGTGGAACACTGAAGCTTTCTTT.